This is a list of T cell receptor beta chains from one sample in a study of cytomegalovirus exposure and HLA in healthy donors. The repertoire was sequenced with immunoSEQ multiplex PCR; TCRdb's copy has only in-frame clones and lacks some. The sample shows 160,000 or so clones, approximately 80% of them seen only once. The sequencing input was PBMCs. These receptors originate from a man in his thirties or forties in good health and CMV-seronegative. Both conserved end residues are part of each CDR3. The D gene is left open where the match is weak. Size tells how often a clone was seen (once, few, many) or the class of an expanded clone, and some rows leave it out.

V gene: TRBV6-1
D gene: .
J gene: TRBJ1-4
clone size: few
CDR3 protein: CASRRTETNEKLFF
CDR3 DNA: TGTGCCAGCAGGCGGACAGAAACTAATGAAAAACTGTTTTTT

V gene: TRBV25-1
D gene: TRBD2
J gene: TRBJ2-1
clone size: .
CDR3 protein: CASSVWTSLNEQFF
CDR3 DNA: TGTGCCAGCAGTGTTTGGACTAGCCTCAATGAGCAGTTCTTC

V gene: TRBV28
D gene: TRBD1
J gene: TRBJ2-5
clone size: .
CDR3 protein: CASSLTGTAQETQYF
CDR3 DNA: TGTGCCAGCAGTTTAACTGGGACAGCCCAAGAGACCCAGTACTTC

V gene: TRBV7-3
D gene: .
J gene: TRBJ2-1
clone size: .
CDR3 protein: CASSILYGDNEQFF
CDR3 DNA: TGTGCCAGCAGCATCCTCTACGGGGACAATGAGCAGTTCTTC

V gene: TRBV10-1
D gene: .
J gene: TRBJ2-7
clone size: few
CDR3 protein: CASSAGNYEQYF
CDR3 DNA: TGCGCCAGCAGTGCGGGGAACTACGAGCAGTACTTC

V gene: TRBV5-5
D gene: TRBD1
J gene: TRBJ1-3
clone size: .
CDR3 protein: CASSLVFRDRVLGNTIYF
CDR3 DNA: TGTGCCAGCAGCTTGGTTTTCCGAGACAGGGTGTTGGGAAACACCATATATTTT

V gene: TRBV7-3
D gene: .
J gene: TRBJ1-6
clone size: .
CDR3 protein: CASSLTGQYNSPLHF
CDR3 DNA: TGTGCCAGCAGCCTAACGGGGCAGTATAATTCACCCCTCCACTTT

V gene: TRBV7-8
D gene: .
J gene: TRBJ2-7
clone size: .
CDR3 protein: CASSLQGYEQYF
CDR3 DNA: TGTGCCAGCAGCTTACAGGGGTACGAGCAGTACTTC

V gene: TRBV18
D gene: .
J gene: TRBJ1-6
clone size: once
CDR3 protein: CASSPPHVSSYNSPLHF
CDR3 DNA: TGTGCCAGCTCACCACCTCACGTGAGCTCCTATAATTCACCCCTCCACTTT

V gene: TRBV29-1
D gene: .
J gene: TRBJ2-2
clone size: .
CDR3 protein: CSVDFTGELFF
CDR3 DNA: TGCAGCGTTGACTTTACCGGGGAGCTGTTTTTT

V gene: TRBV7-3
D gene: .
J gene: TRBJ1-1
clone size: .
CDR3 protein: CASSLGLGNTEAFF
CDR3 DNA: TGTGCCAGCAGCTTAGGGCTGGGGAACACTGAAGCTTTCTTT

V gene: TRBV29-1
D gene: .
J gene: TRBJ1-1
clone size: .
CDR3 protein: CSVEVRGRNTEAFF
CDR3 DNA: TGCAGCGTTGAAGTCAGGGGACGAAACACTGAAGCTTTCTTT

V gene: TRBV4-1
D gene: TRBD1
J gene: TRBJ1-5
clone size: .
CDR3 protein: CASSHPGQGSPQHF
CDR3 DNA: TGCGCCAGCAGCCACCCGGGACAGGGGTCGCCCCAGCATTTT

V gene: TRBV4-3
D gene: .
J gene: TRBJ1-3
clone size: .
CDR3 protein: CASSQDPGGSGNTIYF
CDR3 DNA: TGCGCCAGCAGCCAAGATCCGGGGGGATCTGGAAACACCATATATTTT

V gene: TRBV27
D gene: TRBD1
J gene: TRBJ2-7
clone size: once
CDR3 protein: CASGTGGYEQYF
CDR3 DNA: TGTGCCAGCGGTACAGGGGGCTACGAGCAGTACTTC

V gene: TRBV20-1
D gene: .
J gene: TRBJ2-7
clone size: .
CDR3 protein: CSAPTGYEQYF
CDR3 DNA: TGCAGTGCACCGACAGGCTACGAGCAGTACTTC

V gene: TRBV30
D gene: .
J gene: TRBJ1-2
clone size: .
CDR3 protein: CAWSVKLMNYGYTF
CDR3 DNA: TGTGCCTGGAGTGTGAAACTGATGAACTATGGCTACACCTTC

V gene: TRBV6-5
D gene: .
J gene: TRBJ2-3
clone size: .
CDR3 protein: CASRTFRGTDTQYF
CDR3 DNA: TGTGCCAGCAGGACGTTCAGGGGCACAGATACGCAGTATTTT

V gene: TRBV5-6
D gene: .
J gene: TRBJ1-1
clone size: .
CDR3 protein: CASSFRRAGTEAFF
CDR3 DNA: TGTGCCAGCAGCTTTCGCAGGGCCGGGACTGAAGCTTTCTTT

V gene: TRBV27
D gene: TRBD1
J gene: TRBJ1-2
clone size: .
CDR3 protein: CASSYSGGLNYGYTF
CDR3 DNA: TGTGCCAGCAGTTATTCAGGGGGGCTTAACTATGGCTACACCTTC

V gene: TRBV5-6
D gene: TRBD2
J gene: TRBJ2-7
clone size: .
CDR3 protein: CASSSNTFLAGAPYEQYF
CDR3 DNA: TGTGCCAGCAGCTCTAATACTTTTCTAGCGGGAGCCCCCTACGAGCAGTACTTC

V gene: TRBV14
D gene: .
J gene: TRBJ1-1
clone size: .
CDR3 protein: CASSLIRGNTEAFF
CDR3 DNA: TGTGCCAGCAGCCTCATTAGGGGGAACACTGAAGCTTTCTTT

V gene: TRBV7-2
D gene: .
J gene: TRBJ1-4
clone size: .
CDR3 protein: CASSSVAGIEKLFF
CDR3 DNA: TGTGCCAGCAGCTCGGTGGCGGGGATCGAAAAACTGTTTTTT

V gene: TRBV27
D gene: TRBD1
J gene: TRBJ1-2
clone size: .
CDR3 protein: CASRTGGYGYTF
CDR3 DNA: TGTGCCAGTCGGACAGGGGGCTATGGCTACACCTTC

V gene: TRBV10-2
D gene: .
J gene: TRBJ1-4
clone size: .
CDR3 protein: CASSEGGGVVEKLFF
CDR3 DNA: TGCGCCAGCAGTGAAGGGGGGGGCGTAGTTGAAAAACTGTTTTTT

V gene: TRBV28
D gene: TRBD1
J gene: TRBJ2-7
clone size: .
CDR3 protein: CASQTPRTGNYEQYF
CDR3 DNA: TGTGCCAGCCAAACGCCCAGGACAGGGAACTACGAGCAGTACTTC

V gene: TRBV9
D gene: TRBD2
J gene: TRBJ2-3
clone size: .
CDR3 protein: CASSVEGLAGVSRSDTQYF
CDR3 DNA: TGTGCCAGCAGCGTAGAGGGACTAGCGGGAGTGTCTCGGTCGGATACGCAGTATTTT

V gene: TRBV9
D gene: TRBD1
J gene: TRBJ1-3
clone size: once
CDR3 protein: CASSVGGQGHTIYF
CDR3 DNA: TGTGCCAGCAGCGTAGGGGGACAGGGACACACCATATATTTT

V gene: TRBV7-3
D gene: .
J gene: TRBJ2-1
clone size: .
CDR3 protein: CASSLRSQQGDEQFF
CDR3 DNA: TGTGCCAGCAGCTTACGGTCTCAGCAGGGCGATGAGCAGTTCTTC

V gene: TRBV19
D gene: TRBD1
J gene: TRBJ2-1
clone size: .
CDR3 protein: CASGGQGVGEQFF
CDR3 DNA: TGTGCCAGTGGGGGACAGGGTGTCGGTGAGCAGTTCTTC

V gene: TRBV28
D gene: TRBD1
J gene: TRBJ1-4
clone size: .
CDR3 protein: CASSPGQGAEKLFF
CDR3 DNA: TGTGCCAGCAGTCCGGGACAGGGGGCGGAAAAACTGTTTTTT

V gene: TRBV5-1
D gene: .
J gene: TRBJ1-2
clone size: .
CDR3 protein: CASSLDRENYGYTF
CDR3 DNA: TGCGCCAGCAGCTTGGACAGGGAGAACTATGGCTACACCTTC

V gene: TRBV11-2
D gene: .
J gene: TRBJ2-7
clone size: .
CDR3 protein: CASSLSGQASYEQYF
CDR3 DNA: TGTGCCAGCAGCTTAAGCGGTCAGGCCTCCTACGAGCAGTACTTC

V gene: TRBV5-4
D gene: TRBD2
J gene: TRBJ2-7
clone size: .
CDR3 protein: CASSLGASGPTKQYF
CDR3 DNA: TGTGCCAGCAGCTTGGGGGCTAGCGGCCCTACGAAGCAGTACTTC

V gene: TRBV15
D gene: .
J gene: TRBJ1-1
clone size: .
CDR3 protein: CATSRDEGVNTEAFF
CDR3 DNA: TGTGCCACCAGCAGAGATGAGGGGGTGAACACTGAAGCTTTCTTT

V gene: TRBV10-3
D gene: .
J gene: TRBJ1-5
clone size: .
CDR3 protein: CASKGGFNQPQHF
CDR3 DNA: TGTGCCAGCAAAGGGGGTTTTAATCAGCCCCAGCATTTT

V gene: TRBV27
D gene: .
J gene: TRBJ1-2
clone size: .
CDR3 protein: CASSFIQNVNYGYTF
CDR3 DNA: TGTGCCAGCAGTTTTATTCAGAACGTTAACTATGGCTACACCTTC

V gene: TRBV7-9
D gene: .
J gene: TRBJ1-1
clone size: few
CDR3 protein: CASSLDRVANTEAFF
CDR3 DNA: TGTGCCAGCAGCTTAGATCGGGTAGCGAACACTGAAGCTTTCTTT

V gene: TRBV5-1
D gene: .
J gene: TRBJ1-2
clone size: few
CDR3 protein: CASSQGFYRAHGYGYTF
CDR3 DNA: TGCGCCAGCAGCCAGGGATTTTACCGGGCCCATGGCTATGGCTACACCTTC

V gene: TRBV7-9
D gene: .
J gene: TRBJ2-7
clone size: .
CDR3 protein: CASSPRTEFSYEQYF
CDR3 DNA: TGTGCCAGCAGCCCCCGGACAGAATTCTCCTACGAGCAGTACTTC

V gene: TRBV6-5
D gene: .
J gene: TRBJ1-2
clone size: .
CDR3 protein: CASATVPYGYTF
CDR3 DNA: TGTGCCAGCGCAACAGTTCCCTATGGCTACACCTTC

V gene: TRBV29-1
D gene: .
J gene: TRBJ1-1
clone size: .
CDR3 protein: CSGTQGSNTEAFF
CDR3 DNA: TGCAGCGGCACGCAGGGGTCTAACACTGAAGCTTTCTTT

V gene: TRBV5-5
D gene: .
J gene: TRBJ1-1
clone size: .
CDR3 protein: CASSYRGEDTEAFF
CDR3 DNA: TGTGCCAGCAGCTATAGGGGTGAGGACACTGAAGCTTTCTTT

V gene: TRBV7-9
D gene: TRBD1
J gene: TRBJ1-4
clone size: .
CDR3 protein: CASSPDLTGHNEKLFF
CDR3 DNA: TGTGCCAGCAGCCCTGATTTGACAGGGCACAATGAAAAACTGTTTTTT

V gene: TRBV18
D gene: .
J gene: TRBJ1-5
clone size: .
CDR3 protein: CASSPRQDTNQPQHF
CDR3 DNA: TGTGCCAGCTCACCACGTCAGGACACCAATCAGCCCCAGCATTTT

V gene: TRBV6-1
D gene: .
J gene: TRBJ1-5
clone size: .
CDR3 protein: CASGVYRAPQPQHF
CDR3 DNA: TGTGCCAGTGGGGTCTACAGGGCCCCTCAGCCCCAGCATTTT

V gene: TRBV5-6
D gene: TRBD1
J gene: TRBJ2-7
clone size: .
CDR3 protein: CASSSGTGGGQYF
CDR3 DNA: TGTGCCAGCAGCTCCGGGACAGGGGGTGGTCAGTACTTC

V gene: TRBV11-3
D gene: TRBD2
J gene: TRBJ2-7
clone size: few
CDR3 protein: CASSPPGTSGSLLYEQYF
CDR3 DNA: TGTGCCAGCAGCCCTCCCGGGACTAGCGGGAGCCTCCTTTACGAGCAGTACTTC

V gene: TRBV28
D gene: .
J gene: TRBJ2-3
clone size: .
CDR3 protein: CASRGWDTQYF
CDR3 DNA: TGTGCCAGCCGCGGGTGGGATACGCAGTATTTT

V gene: TRBV7-8
D gene: .
J gene: TRBJ2-7
clone size: .
CDR3 protein: CASSFDGRSYEQYF
CDR3 DNA: TGTGCCAGCAGCTTCGATGGCAGATCCTACGAGCAGTACTTC

V gene: TRBV5-1
D gene: TRBD1
J gene: TRBJ1-2
clone size: .
CDR3 protein: CASSPSPGQQYGYTF
CDR3 DNA: TGCGCCAGCAGCCCTAGCCCGGGACAGCAATATGGCTACACCTTC

V gene: TRBV28
D gene: .
J gene: TRBJ1-1
clone size: .
CDR3 protein: CASSPLPNTEAFF
CDR3 DNA: TGTGCCAGCAGTCCCCTCCCCAACACTGAAGCTTTCTTT

V gene: TRBV6-5
D gene: TRBD1
J gene: TRBJ1-2
clone size: .
CDR3 protein: CASSYPPGQGSGYTF
CDR3 DNA: TGTGCCAGCAGTTACCCACCGGGACAGGGAAGTGGCTACACCTTC

V gene: TRBV4-3
D gene: TRBD2
J gene: TRBJ2-2
clone size: few
CDR3 protein: CASSPVGLATGELFF
CDR3 DNA: TGCGCCAGCAGCCCTGTTGGACTAGCCACCGGGGAGCTGTTTTTT

V gene: TRBV7-2
D gene: .
J gene: TRBJ1-6
clone size: once
CDR3 protein: CASTSGGGNYNSPLHF
CDR3 DNA: TGTGCCAGCACCTCCGGGGGGGGCAATTATAATTCACCCCTCCACTTT

V gene: TRBV6-1
D gene: TRBD2
J gene: TRBJ2-2
clone size: .
CDR3 protein: CASSEDKWTSGRAPGELFF
CDR3 DNA: TGTGCCAGCAGTGAAGACAAGTGGACTAGCGGGAGGGCCCCCGGGGAGCTGTTTTTT

V gene: TRBV7-8
D gene: .
J gene: TRBJ1-1
clone size: .
CDR3 protein: CASSSPPAGVNTEAFF
CDR3 DNA: TGTGCCAGCAGCTCCCCACCGGCAGGGGTGAACACTGAAGCTTTCTTT

V gene: TRBV30
D gene: TRBD1
J gene: TRBJ1-1
clone size: .
CDR3 protein: CACNRGTEAFF
CDR3 DNA: TGTGCCTGCAACAGGGGGACTGAAGCTTTCTTT